This entry describes one TCR beta chain. The sample is drawn from a study of blood T cell repertoires in COVID-19. As for the study in general: PBMCs, B-cell-depleted T cells, or T cells provided the cDNA or gDNA that made up the material.

The table came from immunoSEQ multiplex PCR; TCRdb's copy has only in-frame clones and leaves some out. This repertoire shows 250,000 to 350,000 clones, approximately 89% found once; its top ten account for about 5.2%. The CDR3 sequence is 13 residues long. The V gene's germline CDR1 is SGHRS and CDR2 YFSETQ. The trim removed 4 bases at V and 5 bases at J, leaving 4 bases unmatched. The V and J genes are TRBV5-1 and TRBJ2-5; 8 positions match TRBD1. The clonotype originates from a woman aged 30 to 39 who had recovered from COVID-19. The material sequenced was PBMCs or T cells enriched from blood (not recorded which). The CDR3 loop is CASSPQGAETQYF. In DNA, the CDR3 is TGCGCCAGCAGCCCGCAGGGGGCTGAGACCCAGTACTTC.